These 7 T cell receptor beta chains were sequenced from one sample in a study of CD8 T cells in Susac syndrome. Random hexamers served to reverse transcribe roughly 0.45 to 1 ug RNA. One entry per CDR3 protein, called by TCRdb with MiXCR from the immunoSEQ multiplex PCR reads. The repertoire has about 190,000 distinct CDR3 sequences, around 90% of them found once; the top ten carry about 0.1%. The specimen sequenced was CD4+ T cells from PBMCs. Receptor source: a human donor with Susac syndrome.

The rearrangement links TRBV12-3 or TRBV12-4 to TRBJ1-1; TRBD1 is a possible D gene (5 bases). V shed 3 bases and J shed 3 bases, with 11 bases lying between them. This CDR3 region has 14 residues. CDR3 sequence (DNA): TGTGCCAGCAGTTTGTCGCAGGGCTACACTGAAGCTTTCTTT. This codes for CASSLSQGYTEAFF.

This chain links TRBV12-3 or TRBV12-4 with TRBJ2-7, with 7 bases identical to TRBD1. The CDR3 is made up of 14 amino acids. Trimming removed 5 bases from V and 3 bases from J; junction bases left unmatched: 7. The CDR3 DNA reads as TGTGCCAGCAGTCTCGACAGGGAACTCTACGAGCAGTACTTC. Protein sequence: CASSLDRELYEQYF.

V and J are TRBV5-8 and TRBJ2-1; D is unclear. V lost 5 bases, J lost 5 bases, and 23 bases lay in between. The CDR3 spans 17 residues. Germline lookup yields CDR1 SGHTS and CDR2 YDEGEE. Here the CDR3 DNA reads TGTGCCAGCAGGTTTGCGGTTCTGGCGGTAGGCGACAATGAGCAGTTCTTC. This sequence encodes CASRFAVLAVGDNEQFF.

V usage is TRBV6-5 and J usage is TRBJ2-1, with 7 bases that match TRBD1. Trimming took 5 bases from V and 8 from J; bases not matched to a gene: 15. This CDR3 spans 16 amino acids. In germline, CDR1 is MNHEY, CDR2 SVGAGI. CDR3 protein: CASSHRGDLNKDEQFF. The CDR3 region has the DNA TGTGCCAGCAGTCACAGGGGAGACTTAAATAAGGATGAGCAGTTCTTC.

The chain links TRBV28 to TRBJ2-2, with TRBD1 identical over 7 bases. The CDR3 consists of 15 residues. V gave up 4 bases and J gave up 2 bases; unmatched junction bases: 4. Germline assignment: CDR1 MDHEN and CDR2 SYDVKM. CDR3 sequence: CASSYGQVNTGELFF. The CDR3 DNA sequence: TGTGCCAGCAGTTACGGACAGGTTAACACCGGGGAGCTGTTTTTT.

The J gene is TRBJ2-7, the V gene TRBV10-3; 11 positions match TRBD2. The length of the CDR3 is 17 residues. Germline V gene data show CDR1 as ENHRY and CDR2 as SYGVKD. V was clipped by 0 bases and J by 7 bases; unmatched bases: 11. The CDR3: CAISESSLAGVSGEQYF. CDR3 nucleotide sequence: TGTGCCATCAGTGAGTCGTCACTAGCGGGAGTCTCGGGAGAGCAGTACTTC.

This chain connects TRBV7-8 to TRBJ2-3; the D is unclear. CDR3 length: 14 residues. Trimming removed 3 bases at V and 1 base at J, with 8 bases between. The germline gives CDR1 SGHVS, CDR2 FQNEAQ. CDR3 residues: CASSLLGGTDTQYF. The CDR3 nucleotides are TGTGCCAGCAGCTTGCTTGGTGGCACAGATACGCAGTATTTT.